Reported below is one TCR beta chain. Its antigen is unknown. The sample is drawn from a study of T cell responses to AZD1222 COVID-19 vaccine. Broader study findings: White British people made up most donors, females outnumbered males, and clonal diversity was possibly underestimated. CD4 TCRs linked to vaccination spanned spike, dominating at 160-218 and 743-854. Reportedly, close to half of spike-specific TCRs are directed against unmutated variant regions.

Deletions cut 5 bases from V and 3 bases from J, with 13 bases between. Germline-derived CDR1 and CDR2 are MNHEY and SVGAGI. The CDR3 contains 14 residues. The assay was immunoSEQ multiplex PCR, and TCRdb's table has in-frame clones only and misses some. Among about 77,000 clones listed, around 90% were seen once. Second-dose intervals near 4 or 12 weeks were combined. This sample comprised peripheral blood, obtained 28 days after the second AZD1222 dose. V and J are TRBV6-5 and TRBJ1-2; TRBD1 might be the D (6 bases). The sequence was obtained from an adult who received the AZD1222 COVID-19 vaccine. The CDR3 reads CASSTGGGDYGYTF. DNA of the CDR3: TGTGCCAGCAGTACCGGAGGGGGTGACTATGGCTACACCTTC.